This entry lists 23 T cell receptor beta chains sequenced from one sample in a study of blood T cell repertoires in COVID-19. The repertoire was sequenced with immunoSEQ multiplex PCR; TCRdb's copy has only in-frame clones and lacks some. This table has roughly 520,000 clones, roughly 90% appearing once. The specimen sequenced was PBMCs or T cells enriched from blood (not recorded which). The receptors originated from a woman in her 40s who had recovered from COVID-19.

CDR3 in DNA: TGTGCCTGGAGTGTATTGGGCGAGGGTGAGAGATACACCATATATTTT. This sequence encodes CAWSVLGEGERYTIYF. This rearrangement joins TRBV30 to TRBJ1-3, with D unresolved. Germline V CDR1 and CDR2: GTSNPN, SVGIG (reference sequence). The CDR3 spans 16 residues. V lost 0 bases to trimming and J lost 8 bases, with 20 bases between them.

As DNA, the CDR3 is TGTGCCAGCAGTCTGAGACTAGCGGCGACCGGGGAGCTGTTTTTT. This sequence encodes CASSLRLAATGELFF. The rearrangement links TRBV6-5 to TRBJ2-2; 9 positions match TRBD2. The V gene end was trimmed by 5 bases and the J gene end by 5 bases; junction bases not matched to a gene: 6. Germline values: CDR1 MNHEY, CDR2 SVGAGI. The CDR3 is made up of 15 amino acids.

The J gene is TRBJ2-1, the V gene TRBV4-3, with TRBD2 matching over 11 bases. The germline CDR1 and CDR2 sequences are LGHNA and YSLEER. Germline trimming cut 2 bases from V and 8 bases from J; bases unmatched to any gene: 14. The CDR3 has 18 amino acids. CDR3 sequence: CASSQYGTSGAPGDEQFF. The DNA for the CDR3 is TGCGCCAGCAGCCAATACGGGACTAGCGGAGCCCCTGGGGATGAGCAGTTCTTC.

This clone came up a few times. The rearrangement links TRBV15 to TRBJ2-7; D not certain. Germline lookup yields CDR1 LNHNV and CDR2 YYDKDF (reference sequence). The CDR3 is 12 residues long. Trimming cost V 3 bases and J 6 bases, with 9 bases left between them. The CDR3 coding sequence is TGTGCCACCAGCAGGCCAAACGGCGAGCAGTACTTC. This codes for CATSRPNGEQYF.

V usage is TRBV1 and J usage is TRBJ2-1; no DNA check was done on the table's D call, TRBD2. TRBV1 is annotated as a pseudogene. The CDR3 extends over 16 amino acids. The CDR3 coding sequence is TGCACCAGCAGCCAATACCGGGAGAGCTCCTACAATGAGCAGTTCTTC. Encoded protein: CTSSQYRESSYNEQFF.

The CDR3 region has the DNA TGTGCCAGCAGCCGCGGGCGGGAGCTTAGTTTCTACGAGCAGTACTTC. It yields the protein CASSRGRELSFYEQYF. The chain carries TRBV28 and TRBJ2-7; 7 bases line up with TRBD2. Germline V gene data show CDR1 as MDHEN and CDR2 as SYDVKM. With 6 bases clipped from V and 3 bases from J, the junction kept 14 bases outside the gene matches. The CDR3 runs 16 residues.

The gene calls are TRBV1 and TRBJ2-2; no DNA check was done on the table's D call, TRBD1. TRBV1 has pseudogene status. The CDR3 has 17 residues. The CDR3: CTSSRPFRGRYTGELFF. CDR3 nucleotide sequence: TGCACCAGCAGCCGTCCTTTCAGGGGGAGGTACACCGGGGAGCTGTTTTTT.

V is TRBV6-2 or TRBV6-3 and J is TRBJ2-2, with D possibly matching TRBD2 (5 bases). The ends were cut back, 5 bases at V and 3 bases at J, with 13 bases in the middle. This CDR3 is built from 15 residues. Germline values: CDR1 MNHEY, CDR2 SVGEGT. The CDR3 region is CASSTRRRDTGELFF. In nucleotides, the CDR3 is TGTGCCAGCAGTACCCGGCGGCGGGACACCGGGGAGCTGTTTTTT.

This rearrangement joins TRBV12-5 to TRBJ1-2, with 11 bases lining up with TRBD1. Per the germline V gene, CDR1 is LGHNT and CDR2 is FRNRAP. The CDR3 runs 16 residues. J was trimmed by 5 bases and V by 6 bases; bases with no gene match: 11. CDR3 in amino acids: CASGNNRDRGIYGYTF. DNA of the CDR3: TGTGCTAGTGGCAACAACCGGGACAGGGGGATTTATGGCTACACCTTC.

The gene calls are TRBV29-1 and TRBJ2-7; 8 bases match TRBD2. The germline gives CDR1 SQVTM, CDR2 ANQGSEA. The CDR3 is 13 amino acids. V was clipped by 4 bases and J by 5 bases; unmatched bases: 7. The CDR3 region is CSVAGTSHHEQYF. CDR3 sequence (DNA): TGCAGCGTTGCTGGGACTAGTCACCACGAGCAGTACTTC.

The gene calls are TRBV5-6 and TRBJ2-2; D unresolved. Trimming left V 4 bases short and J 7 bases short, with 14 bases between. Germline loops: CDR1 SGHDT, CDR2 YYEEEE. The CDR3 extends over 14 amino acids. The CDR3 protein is CASSPTSPRGELFF. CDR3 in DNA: TGTGCCAGCAGCCCCACGAGCCCTCGCGGGGAGCTGTTTTTT.

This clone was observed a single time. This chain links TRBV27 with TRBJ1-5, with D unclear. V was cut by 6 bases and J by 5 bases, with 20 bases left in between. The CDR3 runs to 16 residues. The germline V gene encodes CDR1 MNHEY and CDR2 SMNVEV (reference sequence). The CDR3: CASRPRRESQDQPQHF. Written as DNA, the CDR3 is TGTGCCAGCAGGCCCCGGAGGGAGAGCCAAGATCAGCCCCAGCATTTT.

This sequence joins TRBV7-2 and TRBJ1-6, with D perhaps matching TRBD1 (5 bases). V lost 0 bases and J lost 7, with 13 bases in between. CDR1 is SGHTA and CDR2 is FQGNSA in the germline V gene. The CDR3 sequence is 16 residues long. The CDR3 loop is CASSLAGTSTNSPLHF. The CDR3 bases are TGTGCCAGCAGCTTAGCGGGGACTTCAACGAATTCACCCCTCCACTTT.

CDR3 loop: CASKSIGDGYTF. The CDR3 nucleotides read TGTGCCAGCAAGAGTATAGGGGATGGCTACACCTTC. V and J are TRBV28 and TRBJ1-2; TRBD1 might be the D (5 bases). Trimming stripped 7 bases from V and 6 bases from J, with 12 bases between. The CDR3 spans 12 residues. Germline CDR1 is MDHEN and CDR2 is SYDVKM.

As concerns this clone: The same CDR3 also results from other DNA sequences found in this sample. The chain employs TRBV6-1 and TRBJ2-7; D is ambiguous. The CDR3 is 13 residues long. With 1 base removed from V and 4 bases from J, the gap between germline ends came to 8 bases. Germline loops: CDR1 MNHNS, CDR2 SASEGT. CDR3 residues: CASSEGHRYEQYF. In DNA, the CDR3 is TGTGCCAGCAGTGAAGGACACAGATACGAGCAGTACTTC.

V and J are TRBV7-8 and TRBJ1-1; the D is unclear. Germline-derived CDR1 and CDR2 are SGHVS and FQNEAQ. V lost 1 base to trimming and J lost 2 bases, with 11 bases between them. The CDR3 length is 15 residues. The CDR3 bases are TGTGCCAGCAGCTTAGTTGGCTCTGCAAACACTGAAGCTTTCTTT. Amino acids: CASSLVGSANTEAFF.

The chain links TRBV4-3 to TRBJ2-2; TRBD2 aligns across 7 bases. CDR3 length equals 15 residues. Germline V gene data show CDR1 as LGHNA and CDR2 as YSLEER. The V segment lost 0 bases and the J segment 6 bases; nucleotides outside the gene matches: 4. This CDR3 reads CASSQDWEGPGELFF. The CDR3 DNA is TGCGCCAGCAGCCAAGATTGGGAGGGCCCCGGGGAGCTGTTTTTT.

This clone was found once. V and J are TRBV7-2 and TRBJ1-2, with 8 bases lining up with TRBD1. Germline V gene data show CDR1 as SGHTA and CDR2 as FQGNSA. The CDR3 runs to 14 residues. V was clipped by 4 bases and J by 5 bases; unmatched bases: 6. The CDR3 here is CASSSSGGGYGYTF. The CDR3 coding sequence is TGTGCCAGCAGCTCGTCAGGGGGCGGGTATGGCTACACCTTC.

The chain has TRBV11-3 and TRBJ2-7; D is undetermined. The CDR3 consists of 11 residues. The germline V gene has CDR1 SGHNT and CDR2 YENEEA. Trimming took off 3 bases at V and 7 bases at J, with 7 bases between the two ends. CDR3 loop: CASSFTSEQYF. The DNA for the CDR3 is TGTGCCAGCAGCTTCACAAGTGAGCAGTACTTC.

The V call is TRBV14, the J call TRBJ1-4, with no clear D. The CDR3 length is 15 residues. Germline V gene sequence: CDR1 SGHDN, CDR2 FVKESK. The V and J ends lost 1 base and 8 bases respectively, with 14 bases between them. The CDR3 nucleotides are TGTGCCAGCAGCCAAGGGTTGAGGAACGGAGAAAAACTGTTTTTT. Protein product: CASSQGLRNGEKLFF.

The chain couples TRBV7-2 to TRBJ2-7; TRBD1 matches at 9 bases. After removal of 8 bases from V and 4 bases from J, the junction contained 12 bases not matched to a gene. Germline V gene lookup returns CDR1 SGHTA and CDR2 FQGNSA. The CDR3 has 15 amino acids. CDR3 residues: CASGRTGAPLYEQYF. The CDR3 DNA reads TGTGCCAGCGGGCGGACAGGGGCCCCCCTATACGAGCAGTACTTC.

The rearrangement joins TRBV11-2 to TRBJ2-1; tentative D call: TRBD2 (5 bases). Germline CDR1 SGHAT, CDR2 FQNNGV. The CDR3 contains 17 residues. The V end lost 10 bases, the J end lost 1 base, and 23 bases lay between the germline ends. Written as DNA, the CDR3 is TGTGCCACCACCCCTGCCTCTAGCCGAAGATCCTACAATGAGCAGTTCTTC. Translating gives CATTPASSRRSYNEQFF.

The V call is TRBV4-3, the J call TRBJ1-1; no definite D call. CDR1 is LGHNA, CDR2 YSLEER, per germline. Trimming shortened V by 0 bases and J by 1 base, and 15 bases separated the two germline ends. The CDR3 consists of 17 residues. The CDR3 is CASSQDYSPVKNTEAFF. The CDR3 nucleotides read TGCGCCAGCAGCCAAGATTACAGTCCGGTAAAGAACACTGAAGCTTTCTTT.